This TCR beta chain emerged from a study of lymphopenia after photon versus proton radiotherapy. Study-level points and caveats: Under photons, naive T cells and diversity fell while effector/memory populations rose. A bigger post-nadir fall in TCR diversity correlated inversely with survival time in deceased patients. Authors raise, but do not show, better survival with proton therapy. Oligoclonal CD8+ Temra expansion after nadir drove photon patients' diversity drop.

There are 14 residues in the CDR3. Germline-derived CDR1 and CDR2 are LNHDA and SQIVND (reference sequence). The V and J ends lost 3 bases and 3 bases respectively, with 8 bases between them. This table comes from immunoSEQ multiplex PCR, and its TCRdb copy is limited to in-frame clones, with some not included. Of around 7,500 clones listed, around nine tenths are singletons. As for this clone: The antigen is not known.

This receptor was obtained from a woman in her 70s with pancreatic cancer. The rearrangement links TRBV19 to TRBJ1-4; a possible D gene is TRBD1 (5 bases). The sequencing here drew on peripheral blood, taken from a patient treated with photon-based radiotherapy. CDR3 in DNA: TGTGCCAGTAGTATTGGGGCAGCTAATGAAAAACTGTTTTTT. Translation: CASSIGAANEKLFF.